Sequencing of this T cell receptor beta chain was carried out in a study of control samples from healthy donors and cancer patients. The V gene lost 5 bases and the J gene lost 4 bases, with 12 bases spanning the gap. Germline loops: CDR1 SGHVS, CDR2 FNYEAQ. This CDR3 is built from 15 residues. Clones were read by immunoSEQ multiplex PCR, and TCRdb kept only the in-frame ones, dropping some. The sample carries about 170,000 clones, 93% recorded once. V gene TRBV7-6 combines with J gene TRBJ2-6, with D unclear. This TCR came from a woman aged 60-75 years in good health. Sequences were obtained from blood. The CDR3 spells CASSPRVTGANVLTF. For the CDR3, the DNA is TGTGCCAGCAGCCCCCGGGTAACCGGGGCCAACGTCCTGACTTTC.